This entry is about one T cell receptor (beta chain). This clone was seen a handful of times. No cognate antigen has been identified for it. Per-nucleotide qualities are absent, and no much larger clonotype sits a single base away. The germline V gene encodes CDR1 GTSNPN and CDR2 SVGIG (reference sequence). The CDR3 covers 17 residues, taking in both the cysteine and the phenylalanine. The read is trimmed to its CDR3 DNA, 51 bases read in frame from base 1. Compared with germline, V lacks 2 bases and J lacks 3 bases; bases without a gene match: 10. This sample is part of a study of cytomegalovirus exposure and HLA in healthy donors (dated by TCRdb to about 2017). As for the study more broadly: An earlier analysis of approximately 640 of the donors reported roughly 300 Gb of sequence data and some 100 million unique TCR beta sequences from 150 million to 200 million T cells. In the later analysis, no new phenotypic data were used to find candidate immune exposures; instead, reliance was placed on TCR beta sequences and their occurrence across donors. The study aimed to test whether cataloging public T cell receptors could reveal signatures of past pathogen exposure. To study patterns of TCR occurrence, a later analysis re-analyzed previously published TCR beta repertoires from 666 donors and added high-resolution HLA genotyping. High-throughput TCR immunosequencing, statistical association of individual TCRs with disease status, and machine learning were combined to predict cytomegalovirus infection status. Typing coverage differed by locus: A, B, C, DRB1 and DQB1 were typed in about 620-640 donors, DQA1 in 500 to 550, DPA1 in around 610, and DPB1 in around 490. The study profiled the T cell repertoires of about 720 subjects by immunosequencing and related them to cytomegalovirus serostatus. An earlier analysis of a few hundred of the donors applied high-throughput TCR beta sequencing to assess whether each TCR beta V gene segment acted as functional or pseudogenic. Every repertoire in the discovery cohort had been generated on one and the same sequencing platform. Class I and class II HLA loci were covered by the typing at four-digit resolution. Genome-wide SNP genotypes for about 65% of the roughly 670 donors were used in a later genetic analysis, which treated that subset as a discovery cohort. Among around 400 genotyped donors of the cohort, an average of around 250,000 unique TCR beta nucleotide sequences was sequenced per donor, of which about 20% were non-productive. Besides the first cohort of around 700 subjects, a separate validation cohort made up of roughly 130 different subjects was used. Donor age, sex, ethnicity and CMV serostatus were collected together with the repertoire data. About five DR-DQ haplotypes were handled as single units for association and clustering, since linkage in the cohort was strong. Of the 300 to 450 genotyped donors, about 80% fell in the genetic ancestry cluster associated with self-reported Caucasian donors. An early release that covered fewer than 750 HLA-typed donors contained approximately 320 gigabases of sequencing data and 65 million to 100 million unique TCR sequences. Overall study outcomes, separate from this receptor: It was suggested by the authors that the approach could potentially be generalized to other disease states and immunological phenotypes. Some IMGT-functional V segments, including TRBV6-2 and TRBV6-3, could not be distinguished by the 87-base-pair reads and were therefore excluded. An association between a missense DCLRE1C variant and V-gene and J-gene trimming of TCR beta chains was found in a later genetic analysis and replicated in an independent cohort. Because HLA typing was unavailable for some donors at each locus, only the typed subset was used in association tests. A further reported finding was that TCR beta sequences accurately predicted the HLA-A and HLA-B alleles for most subjects in the first cohort. A cluster of highly shared sequence variants was judged likely to represent a technical artifact of the sequencing pipeline. Sequencing depth was assumed to be roughly uniform across donors in the presence/absence analyses, though that assumption may not hold. Linkage disequilibrium might explain the correlated functional status among segregating V segments, but an unknown experimental factor could not be ruled out. A total of roughly 160 TCR beta chains were listed by the study as associated with cytomegalovirus. A few of the identified cytomegalovirus-associated TCR beta chains were confirmed in vitro to be specific for cytomegalovirus antigens. Most TCR sequences were seen in very few donors, while some public TCRs were found in many individuals. Strong co-occurrence of HLA alleles, especially DR and DQ, made assigning TCR associations to individual alleles difficult. Most CMV-associated TCR beta chains appeared to be HLA-restricted in a later analysis, and the HLA associations seemed to be driven largely by CMV exposure. The classifier was reported to diagnose cytomegalovirus status with high specificity and sensitivity in both the original cohort and the validation cohort. Compared with the roughly 720-donor mean, donors in an Asian-associated ancestry cluster had fewer N-insertions in productive TCRs, according to a later genetic analysis. In an earlier analysis of more than 450 of the donors, most TCR beta V segments were observed in productive rearrangements about 90% or about 30% of the time, broadly matching IMGT annotations. Several of the top co-occurrence clusters appeared to be linked to parvovirus B19, influenza, CMV and Epstein-Barr virus, according to a later analysis. A later analysis found that HLA-associated TCR beta chains were more clonally expanded and had lower generation probabilities than equally common non-associated chains. The cohort was sequenced for TCR beta chains only, and without alpha or paired-chain data the features that could be detected were limited. A later analysis associated about 17,000 TCR beta sequences with specific HLA alleles at a false discovery rate of 0.05. Because counts were too low, 15 or so rarely observed V segments, including chromosome 9 orphons, were excluded from the earlier analysis of several hundred of the donors. A later analysis found that TCR association rates varied across HLA loci, with DRB1 alleles showing the most associated TCRs and HLA-C alleles the fewest. The only immune exposure information available for the cohort was CMV serostatus.

The cohort consisted of 666 healthy bone marrow donors. Cohort members were all nominally healthy when sampled, although unrecorded immune exposures were likely present. The donor was CMV seropositive and belonged to the group of 250 to 300 seropositive cohort members. Every donor gave a peripheral blood sample, and the peripheral blood mononuclear cells from that sample were used for TCR beta sequencing. Genomic DNA was extracted from the blood cell samples with the Qiagen DNeasy Blood Extraction Kit. The library relied on the immunoSEQ multiplex PCR assay. For the multiplex PCR, a mixture combining 60 forward primers for TCR Vbeta segments and 13 reverse primers for TCR Jbeta segments was used. Amplification of the CDR3 region of rearranged TCR beta genes was performed with a multiplex PCR assay on genomic DNA. Amplified TCR beta libraries were sequenced as 87-base-pair reads on the Illumina HiSeq System. Concerning the study's data processing: A later analysis counted 65 million to 90 million unique TCR beta chains across the 550 to 700 repertoires, and around 12 million of these chains were shared by at least two donors. To remove PCR and sequencing errors, raw reads were error-corrected and collapsed into unique sequences using a nearest-neighbor algorithm that merged closely related sequences. Alignment of CDR3 sequences to IMGT reference sequences was used to assign V, D and J gene segments. For a sequence to be retained, a match of at least six nucleotides to both a V gene segment and a J gene segment was required. A rearrangement was called productive if the CDR3 had no stop codons and remained in frame with V and J, and every other rearrangement was called non-productive. CDR3 was defined according to IMGT convention as the region running from the second conserved V-encoded cysteine to the conserved J-encoded phenylalanine. Sequences without an unambiguous match to a single V gene segment were excluded from the earlier analysis of several hundred of the donors. In an earlier analysis of a few hundred of the donors, V segments were called functional above 56.7% productive rearrangements and were called segregating when the between-donor standard deviation exceeded 5%. A statistical classification framework was developed to diagnose cytomegalovirus status using the catalog of TCR beta chain sequences. In a later analysis, V and J genes were assigned by comparing TCR nucleotide sequences against IMGT/GENE-DB human TR gene sequences. Using the TCRdist pipeline, a later analysis assigned CDR3 sequences along with most-parsimonious VDJ recombination scenarios. In a later analysis, each TCR beta chain was defined by its CDR3 amino acid sequence together with its V-gene family, and reads without a unique V-gene family were excluded. A later analysis removed 600 or so highly shared, low-generation-probability nucleotide sequences to deal with suspected cross-contamination and a sequencing artifact. A later analysis calculated a clonal expansion index for each public chain from normalized within-repertoire ranks of inferred template counts. A later analysis computed generation probabilities with a VDJ recombination model fitted to out-of-frame rearrangements, and checked the results against IGoR. Hypergeometric tests were used in a later analysis to score TCR-TCR, TCR-HLA and TCR-CMV co-occurrence, with a repertoire-size bias correction applied to the TCR pairs. False discovery rates were estimated in a later analysis by permuting HLA or CMV assignments 20 times. A later analysis grouped co-occurring TCRs with DBSCAN, adding TCRdist sequence similarity when clustering within HLA-allele-positive subsets. For co-occurrence clustering, repertoires with fewer than 30,000 or more than 120,000 public chains were excluded, along with roughly 5 repertoires with anomalous nucleotide sharing. Here the immuneACCESS table is served through TCRdb, limited to in-frame sequences with V and J called. Missing clones are a known gap in these copies; in checked studies unresolved V genes cover under half, and the rest lacks a known reason. The V and J calls and clone size are taken from that table; D and trimming were inferred from the DNA. The sample includes about 150,000 clones, with about 64% observed a single time. The top ten clones comprise about 2.9% of the sample.

The rearrangement joined TRBV30 to TRBJ2-1; 10 bases in the middle match TRBD2. Specimen: PBMCs. The sequence came from a woman in her 30s in good health and CMV-seropositive. This receptor carries the CDR3 CAWSTLAGGPHYNEQFF. The bases read TGTGCCTGGAGTACGTTAGCGGGGGGTCCCCACTACAATGAGCAGTTCTTC. Full variable domain (CDR3 extended with the reference TRBV30 and TRBJ2-1 proteins): SQTIHQWPATLVQPVGSPLSLECTVEGTSNPNLYWYRQAAGRGLQLLFYSVGIGQISSEVPQNLSASRPQDRQFILSSKKLLLSDSGFYLCAWSTLAGGPHYNEQFFGPGTRLTVL.